This entry concerns a single T cell receptor beta chain. This sample is part of a study of glioma-infiltrating T cells after dendritic cell vaccination. The CDR3 is 16 residues long. The ends lost 4 bases at V and 5 bases at J; junction bases unmatched: 8. CDR1 SGHRS and CDR2 YFSETQ come from the germline V gene. Repertoires were generated with immunoSEQ multiplex PCR, while TCRdb's copy carries only in-frame clones and drops some. The sample includes approximately 100,000 clones, roughly 76% of them seen just once. V and J are TRBV5-1 and TRBJ2-7, with 14 positions matching TRBD2. The sequence was obtained from a human donor with glioblastoma. Material: blood, obtained before dendritic cell vaccination. The DNA of the CDR3 is TGCGCCAGCAGCCCCCGGGGGACTAGCGGGGGCGACGAGCAGTACTTC. Encoded protein: CASSPRGTSGGDEQYF.